These T cell receptor beta chains were read from a single sample in a study of OX40 agonist ivuxolimab in advanced cancers. Clones were read by immunoSEQ multiplex PCR, and TCRdb kept only the in-frame ones, dropping some. Of tens of thousands of clones detected, roughly 91% appear once; the ten largest clones hold 14%. The sequencing used CD4+ or CD8+ T cells sorted from blood, collected in a trial of the OX40 agonist ivuxolimab. These receptors originate from an adult with an advanced solid tumor such as melanoma, head and neck, liver or kidney cancer. Both conserved end residues are part of each CDR3. A D gene is named only where the DNA matches it firmly. Not every row has a clone size; where given, it reads once, few, many or a size class.

TRBV7-2	-	TRBJ2-7	-	TGTGCCAGCACCCAGGGGACAAGTAACGAGCAGTACTTC	CASTQGTSNEQYF
TRBV7-8	-	TRBJ2-7	-	TGTGCCAGCAGCTTAGACTACGAGCAGTACTTC	CASSLDYEQYF
TRBV29-1	-	TRBJ1-1	-	TGCAGCGTCCATCCCCGGGACCCGGGGACTGAAGCTTTCTTT	CSVHPRDPGTEAFF
TRBV6-1	-	TRBJ1-1	-	TGTGCCACCCCCACGAACACTGAAGCTTTCTTT	CATPTNTEAFF
TRBV25-1	-	TRBJ1-2	-	TGTGCCAGCAGTGATAGTGGTCAGGGACAAATCTATGGCTACACCTTC	CASSDSGQGQIYGYTF
TRBV6-5	TRBD1	TRBJ2-5	-	TGTGCCAGCCGCCCAGGGACAGGGGTCGAAGAGACCCAGTACTTC	CASRPGTGVEETQYF
TRBV13	-	TRBJ2-7	-	TGTGCCAGCAGCTTAGAGGCAGGCTCCTACGAGCAGTACTTC	CASSLEAGSYEQYF
TRBV4-3	TRBD2	TRBJ2-3	-	TGCGCCAGCAGCCCAAGAGTCCAGCGGGGGAGCACAGATACGCAGTATTTT	CASSPRVQRGSTDTQYF
TRBV4-1	-	TRBJ2-1	-	TGCGCCAGCAGCCAAGATTCGCCTAGCCGCTACAATGAGCAGTTCTTC	CASSQDSPSRYNEQFF
TRBV7-9	TRBD2	TRBJ2-3	-	TGTGCCAGCAGTTATAGCGGGAGGGCACAGGTGGATACGCAGTATTTT	CASSYSGRAQVDTQYF
TRBV7-9	TRBD1	TRBJ2-3	-	TGTGCCAGCAGCCAGGGGCCCCCTGGGACAGGGACCGAAGATACGCAGTATTTT	CASSQGPPGTGTEDTQYF
TRBV9	TRBD1	TRBJ1-1	few	TGTGCCAGCAGCCCCCGGGACAGGGGTCCTGAAGCTTTCTTT	CASSPRDRGPEAFF
TRBV6-5	-	TRBJ1-3	-	TGTGCCAGCAGTTACTCCTCTGGAAACACCATATATTTT	CASSYSSGNTIYF
TRBV7-8	-	TRBJ2-7	-	TGTGCCAGCAGGGGGGACGCCCCCTACGAGCAGTACTTC	CASRGDAPYEQYF
TRBV27	TRBD1	TRBJ2-3	-	TGTGCCAGCAGTAAGGGGACAGTTGTACACACAGATACGCAGTATTTT	CASSKGTVVHTDTQYF
TRBV28	-	TRBJ2-1	once	TGTGCCAGCAGTTTACCCCCCGGTAGGACGAGCTCCTACAATGAGCAGTTCTTC	CASSLPPGRTSSYNEQFF
TRBV29-1	-	TRBJ1-2	-	TGCACGCACGAGGAGACTAACTATGGCTACACCTTC	CTHEETNYGYTF
TRBV10-1	-	TRBJ2-5	-	TGCGCCAGCAGTGAGTCGGTTGGGGAGACCCAGTACTTC	CASSESVGETQYF
TRBV19	-	TRBJ1-1	-	TGTGCCAGTAGCCACGGCAGGGGAAGGGCTGAAGCTTTCTTT	CASSHGRGRAEAFF
TRBV7-9	-	TRBJ2-7	once	TGTGCCAGCAGCGGGGGGGACAGCCCCTACGAGCAGTACTTC	CASSGGDSPYEQYF
TRBV4-1	-	TRBJ2-2	-	TGCGCCAGCAGCCATTATAATACGGGCAACACCGGGGAGCTGTTTTTT	CASSHYNTGNTGELFF
TRBV7-2	-	TRBJ1-2	-	TGTGCCAGCAGCTTAGGAGGAAACTATGGCTACACCTTC	CASSLGGNYGYTF
TRBV27	-	TRBJ2-7	-	TGTGCCAGCAGTTTAGGGGGCAGGTACGAGCAGTACTTC	CASSLGGRYEQYF